This TCR beta chain was sequenced during a study of regulatory T cells in long-lasting Graves disease. This CDR3 has 15 amino acids. Trimming took off 4 bases at V and 3 bases at J, with 13 bases between the two ends. Looked up from germline, CDR1 is LGHDT and CDR2 is YNNKEL (reference sequence). Time point: newly diagnosed GD, antithyroid drugs for less than 3 months. The authors made the TCR library using RNA they extracted from PBMCs. This clonotype was counted only a few times. The target antigen is unknown. Just one base apart from a much larger clone, this may be a read error. TCR beta libraries were built with iRepertoire HTBI primers and Arm-PCR of CDR3 regions. TCRdb analysed the multiplex PCR reads with MiXCR anew, one entry per CDR3 protein. This sample yields some 250,000 distinct CDR3 sequences, of which roughly 18% are seen a single time; around 15% belongs to the top ten. Findings and limits, study-wide: Whereas 966 public clonotypes were shared by new patients, persistent patients shared more, at some 2,900.

Separately, the same data were catalogued under a study of T cells in Graves' hyperthyroidism and ophthalmopathy. That work contributes: A model of 13 V-J features distinguished ophthalmopathy from stable hyperthyroidism.

The sequencing used peripheral blood mononuclear cells (PBMCs), collected at new diagnosis, from a patient treated with antithyroid drugs. The receptor was isolated from a woman in her twenties or thirties with Graves disease. The chain joins TRBV3-1 to TRBJ2-1, with D possibly called TRBD1 or TRBD2 (5 bases each). For the CDR3, the DNA is TGTGCCAGCAGCCCCCGGGACGGCCTCTACAATGAGCAGTTCTTC. Protein: CASSPRDGLYNEQFF.